Listed here are 22 T cell receptor beta chains from one sample, sequenced in a study of cytomegalovirus exposure and HLA in healthy donors. This PCR relied on a set of 60 Vbeta primers and 13 Jbeta primers. The repertoire was sequenced with immunoSEQ multiplex PCR; TCRdb's copy has only in-frame clones and lacks some. The profile shows about 120,000 clones, roughly 80% of them singletons. The sample comprised PBMCs. These receptors were taken from a man in his thirties or forties in good health and CMV-seronegative.

The rearrangement links TRBV5-1 to TRBJ2-7, with 10 bases identical to TRBD1. This CDR3 is 16 amino acids long. CDR1 is SGHRS and CDR2 is YFSETQ in the germline V gene. V gave up 4 bases and J gave up 1 base; unmatched junction bases: 8. The CDR3 here is CASSGGTGAPSYEQYF. The DNA of the CDR3 is TGCGCCAGCAGCGGGGGGACAGGGGCTCCATCCTACGAGCAGTACTTC.

The rearrangement links TRBV13 to TRBJ2-1; 13 bases map to TRBD2. J gave up 2 bases and V 4 bases, and 2 bases lay outside the gene matches. The germline V gene has CDR1 PRHDT and CDR2 FYEKMQ (reference sequence). The CDR3 is 16 amino acids. CDR3 sequence: CASSSGLAGAYNEQFF. In nucleotides, the CDR3 is TGTGCCAGCAGCTCCGGACTAGCGGGGGCCTACAATGAGCAGTTCTTC.

The chain couples TRBV5-4 to TRBJ2-2; the match to TRBD2 covers 10 bases. Unmatched junction bases numbered 17, after V lost 5 bases and J lost 4 bases. This CDR3 is 19 amino acids long. From germline, CDR1 is SGHNT and CDR2 YYREEE (reference sequence). The CDR3, as DNA: TGTGCCAGCAGTCCTGGAGCGATTGTCGGGACTAGCGCCACCGGGGAGCTGTTTTTT. This sequence encodes CASSPGAIVGTSATGELFF.

The rearrangement uses TRBV4-1 and TRBJ1-2; no clear D gene. V was trimmed by 1 base and J by 5 bases, leaving 11 bases between them. The CDR3 sequence is 14 residues long. From germline, CDR1 is MGHRA and CDR2 YSYEKL. The CDR3, as DNA: TGCGCCAGCAGCCAAGTCGGGGAAAGGTATGGCTACACCTTC. Protein product: CASSQVGERYGYTF.

The CDR3 sequence: CASTSDGTGPTEAFF. The CDR3 DNA sequence: TGTGCCAGCACTTCTGACGGGACAGGGCCCACTGAAGCTTTCTTT. The chain links TRBV6-5 to TRBJ1-1; 9 nucleotides align to TRBD1. This CDR3 is 15 amino acids long. Germline V gives CDR1 MNHEY, CDR2 SVGAGI. With 7 bases clipped from V and 4 bases from J, the junction kept 10 bases outside the gene matches.

The V gene is TRBV28, the J gene TRBJ1-5; D is perhaps TRBD1 (5 bases). This CDR3 comprises 15 residues. V gave up 8 bases and J gave up 3 bases, with 17 bases separating them. Looked up from germline, CDR1 is MDHEN and CDR2 is SYDVKM. CDR3 in amino acids: CASSTAGGANQPQHF. For the CDR3, the DNA is TGTGCCAGCTCCACCGCAGGAGGGGCCAATCAGCCCCAGCATTTT.

V and J are TRBV11-2 and TRBJ2-1, with TRBD2 as a possible D gene (5 bases). V was shortened by 5 bases and J by 2 bases, with 13 bases between the two germline ends. The germline CDR1 and CDR2 sequences are SGHAT and FQNNGV. The CDR3 contains 15 residues. CDR3 bases: TGTGCCAGCAGCCGAGGGTCCGGTCCCTACAATGAGCAGTTCTTC. Its protein is CASSRGSGPYNEQFF.

This clone was detected once. The rearrangement uses TRBV5-1 and TRBJ1-2; 7 bases fit TRBD1. V gave up 4 bases and J gave up 4 bases; unmatched junction bases: 7. Germline V gene sequence: CDR1 SGHRS, CDR2 YFSETQ. The CDR3 is 14 residues long. The CDR3 DNA reads TGCGCCAGCAGCCCAGGGGGTAGAGTCTATGGCTACACCTTC. Translated: CASSPGGRVYGYTF.

This chain uses TRBV21-1 with TRBJ2-7; the D call in the table, TRBD1, was not verified against the DNA. TRBV21-1 constitutes a pseudogene. The CDR3 has 17 amino acids. The CDR3 DNA reads as TGTGCCAGCAGCAAATTTTACTGCGTCAGGGGGTCCTACGAGCAGTACTTC. Residues: CASSKFYCVRGSYEQYF.

This clone has only one observation. The J gene is TRBJ1-3, the V gene TRBV7-2, with 10 bases aligning to TRBD1. Trimming took 2 bases from V and 3 from J; bases not matched to a gene: 10. Germline CDR1 and CDR2: SGHTA and FQGNSA. There are 18 residues in the CDR3. CDR3 sequence reads: CASSLIRAGQGVGNTIYF. CDR3 sequence (DNA): TGTGCCAGCAGCTTAATCAGAGCTGGACAGGGGGTTGGAAACACCATATATTTT.

The V call is TRBV28, the J call TRBJ1-2; TRBD1 might be the D (5 bases). The CDR3 totals 13 residues. CDR1 is MDHEN and CDR2 is SYDVKM in the germline V gene. V dropped 1 base and J dropped 5 bases, with 8 bases sitting between them. CDR3: CASSLSGTYGYTF. The CDR3 DNA follows: TGTGCCAGCAGTTTATCCGGGACTTATGGCTACACCTTC.

In its sample, this clone ranks as medium-sized. The genes are TRBV18 and TRBJ1-1, with a possible D match to TRBD1 (5 bases). Germline V gene lookup returns CDR1 KGHSH and CDR2 LQKENI. The CDR3 contains 15 residues. Deletions cut 3 bases from V and 4 bases from J, with 15 bases between. CDR3 loop: CASSPTGILGTEAFF. Here the CDR3 DNA reads TGTGCCAGCTCACCTACAGGTATTCTCGGCACTGAAGCTTTCTTT.

The V call is TRBV10-3, the J call TRBJ2-3; 11 bases line up with TRBD1. CDR1 and CDR2 (germline): ENHRY, SYGVKD. The length of the CDR3 is 15 residues. The V gene end was trimmed by 8 bases and the J gene end by 0 bases; junction bases not matched to a gene: 4. The chain's CDR3 is CAIGQGAISTDTQYF. Written as DNA, the CDR3 is TGTGCCATCGGACAGGGGGCTATTAGCACAGATACGCAGTATTTT.

The chain has TRBV10-3 and TRBJ2-5; 8 nucleotides agree with TRBD1. V trimming: 2 bases; J trimming: 0 bases; junction bases outside the gene matches: 11. The CDR3 has 18 amino acids. Germline V gene data show CDR1 as ENHRY and CDR2 as SYGVKD. The CDR3 DNA reads TGTGCCATCAGTGAGGGGCCAGGGGGCGGTCGAAACCAAGAGACCCAGTACTTC. This gives the protein CAISEGPGGGRNQETQYF.

The rearrangement uses TRBV2 and TRBJ2-3, with TRBD1 identical over 8 bases. Germline V gene sequence: CDR1 SNHLY, CDR2 FYNNEI. This CDR3 contains 13 residues. Trimming took 3 bases from V and 8 from J; bases not matched to a gene: 4. CDR3 sequence: CASSEVTGGTQYF. The CDR3 DNA follows: TGTGCCAGCAGTGAGGTTACAGGGGGTACGCAGTATTTT.

The chain carries TRBV28 and TRBJ1-2, with D unclear. CDR1 and CDR2 from the germline V gene are MDHEN and SYDVKM. V was cut by 6 bases and J by 8 bases, with 13 bases left in between. The CDR3 has 12 residues. CDR3 nucleotide sequence: TGTGCCAGCAGAGACCCCGGGAGGGGCTACACCTTC. Translating it yields CASRDPGRGYTF.

The V call is TRBV7-9, the J call TRBJ2-2, with TRBD1 as a possible D gene (6 bases). Germline CDR1 SEHNR, CDR2 FQNEAQ (reference sequence). Trimming pared 6 bases from V and 5 bases from J, leaving 13 bases between. This CDR3 region has 14 residues. CDR3 nucleotide sequence: TGTGCCAGCAGGGGCGCAGGGGCTACCGGGGAGCTGTTTTTT. Protein sequence: CASRGAGATGELFF.

The chain carries TRBV18 and TRBJ2-7, with D possibly TRBD2 on 6 matching bases. Germline CDR1 reads KGHSH; CDR2 reads LQKENI. V lost 3 bases, J lost 6 bases, and 21 bases lay in between. The CDR3 is made up of 16 amino acids. The CDR3 DNA is TGTGCCAGCTCACCGGGAGGTACTCCTGTCCGTACCGAGCAGTACTTC. Protein: CASSPGGTPVRTEQYF.

The rearrangement joins TRBV5-4 to TRBJ2-7; D gene unclear. Germline CDR1 is SGHNT and CDR2 is YYREEE (reference sequence). Trimming took off 4 bases at V and 2 bases at J, with 7 bases between the two ends. The CDR3 is 12 residues long. The CDR3 loop reads CASSHGPYEQYF. For the CDR3, the DNA is TGTGCCAGCAGCCATGGGCCCTACGAGCAGTACTTC.

This chain uses TRBV5-1 with TRBJ1-1, with a weak D call TRBD1 (5 bases). CDR1 is SGHRS, CDR2 YFSETQ, per germline. CDR3 length equals 13 residues. Trimming removed 5 bases from V and 3 bases from J, with 11 bases in between. The CDR3 sequence is CASSRTGDTEAFF. The CDR3 DNA reads as TGCGCCAGCAGTCGGACGGGGGACACTGAAGCTTTCTTT.

The J gene is TRBJ2-3, the V gene TRBV5-3; D is uncertain. TRBV5-3 is an ORF, and what it does is uncertain. The CDR3 is made up of 13 amino acids. V was pared by 7 bases and J by 4 bases, with 13 bases between. The DNA for the CDR3 is TGTGCCAGAGAGCCGGCAGGCCCAGATACGCAGTATTTT. Translating gives CAREPAGPDTQYF.

This clone showed up just once. V usage is TRBV28 and J usage is TRBJ2-7; perhaps TRBD2 as D (6 bases). CDR1 is MDHEN and CDR2 is SYDVKM in the germline V gene. The CDR3 consists of 17 residues. The V and J ends lost 5 bases and 0 bases respectively, with 20 bases between them. In DNA form, the CDR3 reads TGTGCCAGCAGTCTTCGGGGGTACTACTCGAGCTCCTACGAGCAGTACTTC. Translated, it gives CASSLRGYYSSSYEQYF.